The sequence of this TCR beta chain was determined in a study of regulatory T cells in long-lasting Graves disease. Germline V CDR1 and CDR2: MDHEN, SYDVKM. V was pared by 6 bases and J by 4 bases, with 12 bases between. This CDR3 has 13 amino acids. Study outcomes and limitations: Relative to new patients (roughly 950), persistent patients exhibited greater sharing of public clonotypes (around 2,800).

There are many counts of this clonotype. The antigen is undetermined. Time point here: persistent/refractory GD, antithyroid drugs over 5 years with positive TRAb. The TCR library was made from RNA extracted from PBMCs. Sequencing libraries for TCR beta were prepared with iRepertoire HTBI primers and Arm-PCR of CDR3 regions. Using its own MiXCR run on the multiplex PCR reads, TCRdb lists one record per CDR3 protein. There are 700,000 or so distinct CDR3 sequences in the sample; around 32% occur only once, and 35% to 55% lies in the top ten. The specimen was peripheral blood mononuclear cells (PBMCs), collected when the disease was refractory, from a patient treated with antithyroid drugs. The chain is built from TRBV28 and TRBJ1-2; D not resolved. The sequence came from a female donor with Graves disease. The CDR3 bases are TGTGCCAGCAGCCCGGGAGCTATCTATGGCTACACCTTC. It yields the protein CASSPGAIYGYTF.